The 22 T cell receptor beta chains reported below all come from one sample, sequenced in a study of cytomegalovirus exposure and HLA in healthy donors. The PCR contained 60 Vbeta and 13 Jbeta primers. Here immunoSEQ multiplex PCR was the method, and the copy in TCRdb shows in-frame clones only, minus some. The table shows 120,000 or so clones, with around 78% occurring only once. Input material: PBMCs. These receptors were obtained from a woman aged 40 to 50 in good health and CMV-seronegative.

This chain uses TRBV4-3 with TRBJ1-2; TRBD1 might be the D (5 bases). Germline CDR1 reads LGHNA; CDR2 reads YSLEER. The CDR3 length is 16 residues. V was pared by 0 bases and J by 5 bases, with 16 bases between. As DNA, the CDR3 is TGCGCCAGCAGCCAAGATCCTGACAGCAGACTTTATGGCTACACCTTC. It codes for CASSQDPDSRLYGYTF.

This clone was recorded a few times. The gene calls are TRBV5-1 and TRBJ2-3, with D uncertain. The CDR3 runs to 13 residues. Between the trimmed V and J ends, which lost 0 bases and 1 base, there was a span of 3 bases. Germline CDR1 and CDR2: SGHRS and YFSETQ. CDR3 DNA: TGCGCCAGCAGCTTGGCAGGCACAGATACGCAGTATTTT. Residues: CASSLAGTDTQYF.

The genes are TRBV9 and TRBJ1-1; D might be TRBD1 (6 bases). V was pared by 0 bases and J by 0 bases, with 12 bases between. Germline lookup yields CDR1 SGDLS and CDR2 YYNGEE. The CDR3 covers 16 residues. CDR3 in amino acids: CASSVDQGFMNTEAFF. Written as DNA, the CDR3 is TGTGCCAGCAGCGTAGACCAGGGGTTCATGAACACTGAAGCTTTCTTT.

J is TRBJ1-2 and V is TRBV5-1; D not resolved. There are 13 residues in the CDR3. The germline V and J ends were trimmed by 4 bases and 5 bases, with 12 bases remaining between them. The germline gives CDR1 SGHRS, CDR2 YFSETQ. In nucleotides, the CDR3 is TGCGCCAGCAGCCTGAACACCGCTTATGGCTACACCTTC. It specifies CASSLNTAYGYTF.

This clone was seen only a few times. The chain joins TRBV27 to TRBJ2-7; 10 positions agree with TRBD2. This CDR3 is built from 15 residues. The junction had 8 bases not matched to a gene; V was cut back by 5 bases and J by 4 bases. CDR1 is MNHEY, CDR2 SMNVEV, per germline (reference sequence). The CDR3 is CASSTKREGWYEQYF. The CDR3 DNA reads TGTGCCAGCAGTACAAAGCGGGAGGGCTGGTACGAGCAGTACTTC.

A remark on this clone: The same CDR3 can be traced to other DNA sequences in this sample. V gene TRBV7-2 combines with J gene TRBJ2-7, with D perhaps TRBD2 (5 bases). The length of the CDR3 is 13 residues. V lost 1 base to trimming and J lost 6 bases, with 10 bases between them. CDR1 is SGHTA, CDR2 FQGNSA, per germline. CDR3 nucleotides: TGTGCCAGCAGCTTAGGGAGGAGCACCGAGCAGTACTTC. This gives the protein CASSLGRSTEQYF.

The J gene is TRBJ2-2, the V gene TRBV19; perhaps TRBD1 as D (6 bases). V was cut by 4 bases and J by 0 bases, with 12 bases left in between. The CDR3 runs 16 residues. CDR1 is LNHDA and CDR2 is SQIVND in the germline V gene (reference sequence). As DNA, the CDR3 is TGTGCCAGTAGTAACCGACAGGCGCCGAACACCGGGGAGCTGTTTTTT. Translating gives CASSNRQAPNTGELFF.

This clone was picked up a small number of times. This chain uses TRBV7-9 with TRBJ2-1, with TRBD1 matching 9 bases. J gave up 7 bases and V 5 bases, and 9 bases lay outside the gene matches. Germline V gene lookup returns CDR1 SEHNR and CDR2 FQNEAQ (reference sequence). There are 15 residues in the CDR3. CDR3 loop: CASSPPGQGKNEQFF. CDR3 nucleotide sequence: TGTGCCAGCAGCCCGCCGGGACAGGGTAAGAATGAGCAGTTCTTC.

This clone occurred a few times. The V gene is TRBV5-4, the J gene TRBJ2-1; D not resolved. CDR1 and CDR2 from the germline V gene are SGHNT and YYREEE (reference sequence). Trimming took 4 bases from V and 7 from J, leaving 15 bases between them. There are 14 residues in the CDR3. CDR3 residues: CASSAPFQENEQFF. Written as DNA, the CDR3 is TGTGCCAGCAGCGCCCCTTTTCAGGAAAATGAGCAGTTCTTC.

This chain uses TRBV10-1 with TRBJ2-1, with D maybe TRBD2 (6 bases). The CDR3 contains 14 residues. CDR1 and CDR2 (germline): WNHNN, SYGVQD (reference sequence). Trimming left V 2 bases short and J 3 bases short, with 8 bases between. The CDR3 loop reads CASSEAGIYNEQFF. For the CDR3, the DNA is TGCGCCAGCAGTGAGGCGGGAATCTACAATGAGCAGTTCTTC.

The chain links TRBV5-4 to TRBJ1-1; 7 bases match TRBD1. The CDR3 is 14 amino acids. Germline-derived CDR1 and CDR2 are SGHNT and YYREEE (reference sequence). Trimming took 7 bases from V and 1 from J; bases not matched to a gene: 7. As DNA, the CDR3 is TGTGCCAGCTCGACAGGGATGGAGAACACTGAAGCTTTCTTT. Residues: CASSTGMENTEAFF.

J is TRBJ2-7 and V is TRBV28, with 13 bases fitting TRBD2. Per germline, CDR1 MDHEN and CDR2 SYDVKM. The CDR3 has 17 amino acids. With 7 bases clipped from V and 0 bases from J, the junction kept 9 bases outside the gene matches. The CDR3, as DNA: TGTGCCAGCACTAGACTAGCGGGAGGCTACAGCTCCTACGAGCAGTACTTC. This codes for CASTRLAGGYSSYEQYF.

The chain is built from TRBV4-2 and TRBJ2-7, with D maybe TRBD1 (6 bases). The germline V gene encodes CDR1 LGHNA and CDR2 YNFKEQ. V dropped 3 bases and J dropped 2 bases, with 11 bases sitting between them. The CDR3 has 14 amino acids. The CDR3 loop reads CASSQQGQTYEQYF. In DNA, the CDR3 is TGTGCCAGCAGCCAGCAAGGACAGACCTACGAGCAGTACTTC.

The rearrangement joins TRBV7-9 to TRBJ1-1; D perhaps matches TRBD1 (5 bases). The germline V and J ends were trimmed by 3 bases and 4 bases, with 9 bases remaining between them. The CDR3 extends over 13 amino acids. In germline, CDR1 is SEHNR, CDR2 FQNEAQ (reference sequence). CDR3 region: CASSFLGGTEAFF. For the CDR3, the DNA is TGTGCCAGCAGCTTTTTGGGGGGCACTGAAGCTTTCTTT.

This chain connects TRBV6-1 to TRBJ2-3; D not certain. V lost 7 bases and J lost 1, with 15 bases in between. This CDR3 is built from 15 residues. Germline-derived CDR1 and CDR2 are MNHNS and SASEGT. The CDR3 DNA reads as TGTGCCAGCAACACTAAAGGCCCGCGCACAGATACGCAGTATTTT. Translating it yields CASNTKGPRTDTQYF.

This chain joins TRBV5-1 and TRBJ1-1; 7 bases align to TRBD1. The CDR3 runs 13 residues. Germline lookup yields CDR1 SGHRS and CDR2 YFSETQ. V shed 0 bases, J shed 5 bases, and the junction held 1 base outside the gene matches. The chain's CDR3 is CASSLDRGTEAFF. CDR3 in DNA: TGCGCCAGCAGCTTGGACAGGGGAACTGAAGCTTTCTTT.

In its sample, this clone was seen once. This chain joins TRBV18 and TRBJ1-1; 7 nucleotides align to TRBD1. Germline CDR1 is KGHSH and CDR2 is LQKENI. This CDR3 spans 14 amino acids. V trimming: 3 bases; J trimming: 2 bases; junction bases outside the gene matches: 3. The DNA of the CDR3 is TGTGCCAGCTCACCGACAGGGACAAACACTGAAGCTTTCTTT. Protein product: CASSPTGTNTEAFF. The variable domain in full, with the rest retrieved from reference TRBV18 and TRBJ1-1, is NAGVMQNPRHLVRRRGQEARLRCSPMKGHSHVYWYRQLPEEGLKFMVYLQKENIIDESGMPKERFSAEFPKEGPSILRIQQVVRGDSAAYFCASSPTGTNTEAFFGQGTRLTVV.

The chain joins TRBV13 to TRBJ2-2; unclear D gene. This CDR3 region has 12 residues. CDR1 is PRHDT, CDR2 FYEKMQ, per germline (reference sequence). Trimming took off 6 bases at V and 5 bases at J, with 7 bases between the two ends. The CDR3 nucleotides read TGTGCCAGCAGGGTTAGAACCGGGGAGCTGTTTTTT. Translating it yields CASRVRTGELFF.

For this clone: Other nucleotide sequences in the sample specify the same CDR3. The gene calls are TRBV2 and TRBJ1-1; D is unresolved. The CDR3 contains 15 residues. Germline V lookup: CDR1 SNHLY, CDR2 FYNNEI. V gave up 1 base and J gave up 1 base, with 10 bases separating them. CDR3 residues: CASSEVGGGNTEAFF. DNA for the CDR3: TGTGCCAGCAGTGAAGTCGGAGGCGGGAACACTGAAGCTTTCTTT.

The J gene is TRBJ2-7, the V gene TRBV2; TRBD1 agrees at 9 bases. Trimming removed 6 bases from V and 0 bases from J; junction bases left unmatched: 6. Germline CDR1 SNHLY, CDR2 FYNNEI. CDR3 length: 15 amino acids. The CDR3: CASSGDRGNSYEQYF. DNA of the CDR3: TGTGCCAGCAGCGGTGACAGGGGGAACTCCTACGAGCAGTACTTC.

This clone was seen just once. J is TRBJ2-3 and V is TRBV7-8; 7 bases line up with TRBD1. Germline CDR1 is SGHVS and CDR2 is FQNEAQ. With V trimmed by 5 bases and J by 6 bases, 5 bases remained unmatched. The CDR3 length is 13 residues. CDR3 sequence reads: CASSPPRGDTQYF. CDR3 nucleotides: TGTGCCAGCAGCCCGCCCAGGGGGGATACGCAGTATTTT.

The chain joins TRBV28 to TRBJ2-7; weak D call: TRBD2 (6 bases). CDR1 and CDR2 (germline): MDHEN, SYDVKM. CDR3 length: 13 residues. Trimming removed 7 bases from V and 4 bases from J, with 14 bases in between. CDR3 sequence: CASTALGLYEQYF. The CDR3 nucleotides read TGTGCCAGCACTGCCCTGGGACTTTACGAGCAGTACTTC. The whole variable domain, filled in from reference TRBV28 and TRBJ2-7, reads DVKVTQSSRYLVKRTGEKVFLECVQDMDHENMFWYRQDPGLGLRLIYFSYDVKMKEKGDIPEGYSVSREKKERFSLILESASTNQTSMYLCASTALGLYEQYFGPGTRLTVT.